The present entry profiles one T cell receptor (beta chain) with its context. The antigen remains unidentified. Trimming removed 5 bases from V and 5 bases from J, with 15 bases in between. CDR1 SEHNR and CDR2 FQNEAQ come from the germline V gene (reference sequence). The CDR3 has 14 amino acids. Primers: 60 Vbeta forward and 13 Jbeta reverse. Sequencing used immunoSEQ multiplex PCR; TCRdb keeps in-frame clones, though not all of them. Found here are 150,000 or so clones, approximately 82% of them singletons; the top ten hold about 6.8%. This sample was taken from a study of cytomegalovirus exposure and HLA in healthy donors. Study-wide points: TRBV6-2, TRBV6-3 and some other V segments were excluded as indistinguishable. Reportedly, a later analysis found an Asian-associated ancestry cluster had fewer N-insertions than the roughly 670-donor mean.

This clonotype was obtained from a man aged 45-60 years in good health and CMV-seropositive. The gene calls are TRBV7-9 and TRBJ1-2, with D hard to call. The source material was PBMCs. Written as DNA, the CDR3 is TGTGCCAGCAGCCCCAGTAGAGGGAGGTATGGCTACACCTTC. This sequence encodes CASSPSRGRYGYTF.